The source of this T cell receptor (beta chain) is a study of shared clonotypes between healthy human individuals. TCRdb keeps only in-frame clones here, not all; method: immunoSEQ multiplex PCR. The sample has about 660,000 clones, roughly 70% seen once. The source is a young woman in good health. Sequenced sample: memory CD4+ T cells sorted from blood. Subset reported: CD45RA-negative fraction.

The CDR3 coding sequence is TGCGCCAGCAGAGAACCGGGACAGGGGAACTATGGCTACACCTTC. Translated, it gives CASREPGQGNYGYTF. This chain connects TRBV4-1 to TRBJ1-2; TRBD1 agrees at 10 bases. Germline V gives CDR1 MGHRA, CDR2 YSYEKL. CDR3 length: 15 amino acids. The junction had 6 bases not matched to a gene; V was cut back by 6 bases and J by 2 bases.